These 14 T cell receptor beta chains share one sample of origin, sequenced in a study of immune cell composition in non-small cell lung cancer. Using immunoSEQ multiplex PCR, the repertoire was profiled, and TCRdb retains in-frame clones only, with some absent. The sample consists of some 2,100 clones, about nine tenths of them appearing once. The material sequenced was lung tumor tissue. All receptors derive from a human donor with non-small cell lung cancer.

This CDR3 is CASTQGGGHYEQYF. DNA for the CDR3: TGTGCCAGCACCCAAGGGGGAGGGCACTACGAGCAGTACTTC. This chain uses TRBV28 with TRBJ2-7, with D maybe TRBD2 (7 bases). Germline CDR1 and CDR2: MDHEN and SYDVKM. The CDR3 length is 14 residues. With 7 bases removed from V and 3 bases from J, the gap between germline ends came to 16 bases.

The chain couples TRBV7-8 to TRBJ2-7; the match to TRBD1 covers 9 bases. Looked up from germline, CDR1 is SGHVS and CDR2 is FQNEAQ. CDR3 length: 15 residues. The ends lost 5 bases at V and 2 bases at J; junction bases unmatched: 7. CDR3 sequence (DNA): TGTGCCAGCAGCACAGGTCGACAGGGGGCCTACGAGCAGTACTTC. This codes for CASSTGRQGAYEQYF.

This clone showed up just once. V is TRBV7-2 and J is TRBJ2-5, with a possible D match to TRBD1 (5 bases). The J call may be faulty, since TRBJ2-7 better matches the DNA end. This CDR3 is 16 amino acids long. Germline V gives CDR1 SGHTA, CDR2 FQGNSA. CDR3 DNA sequence: TGTGCCAGCAGCTTAAATTCAGGGTGGGCCTCCTACGAGCAGTACTTC. This encodes CASSLNSGWASYEQYF.

The J gene is TRBJ1-2, the V gene TRBV7-8; tentative D call: TRBD1 (5 bases). The CDR3 is made up of 15 amino acids. Germline CDR1 and CDR2: SGHVS and FQNEAQ. Trimming took 5 bases from V and 3 from J, leaving 16 bases between them. In DNA form, the CDR3 reads TGTGCCAGCAGCCAACCGGCTGGGGGGTACTATGGCTACACCTTC. This gives the protein CASSQPAGGYYGYTF.

The V and J genes are TRBV30 and TRBJ1-1; TRBD1 agrees at 10 bases. CDR3 size: 12 residues. Germline V CDR1 and CDR2: GTSNPN, SVGIG (reference sequence). The ends lost 8 bases at V and 5 bases at J; junction bases unmatched: 5. This CDR3 reads CAADRGGTEAFF. The CDR3 DNA follows: TGTGCCGCGGACAGGGGGGGGACTGAAGCTTTCTTT.

The chain has TRBV15 and TRBJ2-3; possible D gene TRBD2, 6 bases. The V end was cut by 4 bases, the J end by 1 base, with 12 bases between. This CDR3 contains 15 residues. Looked up from germline, CDR1 is LNHNV and CDR2 is YYDKDF (reference sequence). The chain's CDR3 is CATSMERRGTDTQYF. The DNA of the CDR3 is TGTGCCACCAGCATGGAGCGGAGGGGCACAGATACGCAGTATTTT.

The rearrangement joins TRBV28 to TRBJ1-2; maybe TRBD1 (6 bases). V lost 7 bases and J 1 base, leaving 10 bases between the germline ends. The germline V gene has CDR1 MDHEN and CDR2 SYDVKM. The length of the CDR3 is 13 residues. The CDR3 protein is CASKDSINYGYTF. In nucleotides, the CDR3 is TGTGCCAGCAAGGACAGTATTAACTATGGCTACACCTTC.

The chain joins TRBV11-2 to TRBJ1-6; D is ambiguous. With 6 bases removed from V and 14 bases from J, the gap between germline ends came to 14 bases. There are 12 residues in the CDR3. Germline V gene lookup returns CDR1 SGHAT and CDR2 FQNNGV. The CDR3 spells CASSYSGSTLHF. Here the CDR3 DNA reads TGTGCCAGCAGTTATTCGGGTAGTACCCTCCACTTT.

The rearrangement joins TRBV6-6 to TRBJ2-7; D remains unclear. The CDR3 length is 13 residues. CDR1 MNHNY and CDR2 SVGAGI come from the germline V gene (reference sequence). Trimming removed 6 bases at V and 6 bases at J, with 15 bases between. CDR3: CASSRPLAVEQYF. The CDR3 DNA sequence: TGTGCCAGCAGCCGACCTCTGGCGGTCGAGCAGTACTTC.

The chain couples TRBV6-5 to TRBJ2-2; D perhaps matches TRBD1 (6 bases). Germline V lookup: CDR1 MNHEY, CDR2 SVGAGI. The CDR3 runs 14 residues. V gave up 6 bases and J gave up 6 bases, with 14 bases separating them. The CDR3 nucleotides are TGTGCCAGCAGCCACTTACAGGGACCCGGGGAGCTGTTTTTT. It is translated as CASSHLQGPGELFF.

V is TRBV6-5 and J is TRBJ2-1; 11 nucleotides line up with TRBD2. CDR3 size: 15 residues. V shed 8 bases, J shed 6 bases, and the junction held 9 bases outside the gene matches. Germline lookup yields CDR1 MNHEY and CDR2 SVGAGI. The CDR3 DNA reads TGTGCCAGCCGACTAGCGGGAAGGAGCCGCAATGAGCAGTTCTTC. As protein: CASRLAGRSRNEQFF.

This chain uses TRBV28 with TRBJ1-5; D is perhaps TRBD1 (5 bases). The germline V gene has CDR1 MDHEN and CDR2 SYDVKM. This CDR3 is 14 amino acids long. The ends were cut back, 6 bases at V and 11 bases at J, with 20 bases in the middle. The CDR3 loop is CASSPPRGWESQHF. The CDR3 region has the DNA TGTGCCAGCAGCCCTCCTCGGGGGTGGGAGTCCCAGCATTTT.

A few counts support this clone. The V gene is TRBV11-2, the J gene TRBJ2-7; 8 bases agree with TRBD1. With 8 bases clipped from V and 0 bases from J, the junction kept 9 bases outside the gene matches. The CDR3 covers 15 residues. Germline V gene data show CDR1 as SGHAT and CDR2 as FQNNGV. The CDR3 region has the DNA TGTGCCAGCTCGGAACCGGGACAGGACTCCTACGAGCAGTACTTC. Encoded protein: CASSEPGQDSYEQYF.

This clone was recorded only once. The chain combines TRBV28 with TRBJ1-5, with D possibly matching TRBD1 (6 bases). Trimming cost V 5 bases and J 2 bases, with 13 bases left between them. CDR1 and CDR2 from the germline V gene are MDHEN and SYDVKM. The CDR3 has 15 residues. CDR3 sequence (DNA): TGTGCCAGCAGTATTCAGGGGTCTGGCAATCAGCCCCAGCATTTT. This codes for CASSIQGSGNQPQHF.